This TCR beta chain was observed in a study of blood T cell repertoires in COVID-19. As for the study in general: Samples came from the United States, Italy and Spain, spanning acute and convalescent COVID-19.

Seattle patients were enrolled during active infection and followed longitudinally. CDR1 is SEHNR and CDR2 is FQNEAQ in the germline V gene (reference sequence). The V end was cut by 1 base, the J end by 7 bases, with 9 bases between. This CDR3 comprises 13 residues. Original processing notes: The assay estimated nucleated cells by amplifying reference gene primers. Generated by immunoSEQ multiplex PCR, the TCRdb table keeps only in-frame clones and is missing some. V, J and clone size derive from that table, while D and trimming were established from the DNA sequence. The sample includes about 320,000 clones, approximately 88% seen only once; the top ten take roughly 1.7%. In this sample, this clone turned up once.

This sequence joins TRBV7-9 and TRBJ2-3; D gene uncertain. This receptor was obtained from a woman between 25 and 40 years old with COVID-19, enrolled during active disease. Sequencing used peripheral blood. CDR3 amino acids: CASSLVFQNTQYF. In nucleotides, the CDR3 is TGTGCCAGCAGCTTAGTTTTCCAGAATACGCAGTATTTT.